The table lists the clone carrying this T cell receptor beta chain with many counts. Its target is unknown. This sample is part of a study of T cells in Graves' hyperthyroidism and ophthalmopathy. TCR beta CDR3 regions were amplified from RNA. TCR CDR3 regions were first amplified by RT-PCR with HTBI primers. TCRdb itself ran the multiplex PCR reads through MiXCR, one entry per CDR3 protein. The top ten clones hold approximately 16% of a sample with hundreds of thousands of distinct CDR3 sequences, about a sixth of them seen once. Clinical symptoms, serum thyroxine, TRAb, thyroid ultrasound and orbital computed tomography established diagnosis. Study-wide results and caveats: Ophthalmopathy stood apart from stable hyperthyroidism in a 13 V-J model. Ophthalmopathy onset followed model prediction by a median roughly 6 months.

Germline CDR1 and CDR2: SNHLY and FYNNEI. The V gene end was trimmed by 5 bases and the J gene end by 2 bases; junction bases not matched to a gene: 2. The CDR3 has 13 amino acids. Sequencing input: blood. The chain employs TRBV2 and TRBJ2-7; 8 positions match TRBD1. The clonotype originates from a woman aged 18-30 years with Graves' ophthalmopathy. The CDR3 spells CASSWTGTYEQYF. CDR3 nucleotide sequence: TGTGCCAGCAGTTGGACAGGGACCTACGAGCAGTACTTC.